The 7 T cell receptor beta chains reported below all come from one sample, sequenced in a study of T-cell reconstitution after alpha-beta-depleted transplantation in children (dated by TCRdb to 2016 to 2018). Libraries were built with PCR. Sequencing was carried out with an Illumina HiSeq 2500. Molecular barcoding was employed in the preparation of TCR libraries, with unique molecular identifiers being used to normalize TCRbeta repertoire quantification. In TCRdb, the public reads were trimmed at Q25 with fastp and aligned with MiXCR, with productive beta chains retained. Each entry merges the rows of one CDR3 protein and shows their most common DNA and genes. For this sample there are hundreds of thousands of distinct CDR3 sequences; approximately 30% appear just once. Together, the top ten hold around 2.4% of the sample. The sample here was PBMCs from the stem cell graft donor, taken from the stem cell graft. The receptors stem from a human donor who donated a stem cell graft to a child with aplastic anemia.

The rearrangement uses TRBV3-1 and TRBJ1-5; possibly TRBD1 for D (5 bases). CDR1 LGHDT and CDR2 YNNKEL come from the germline V gene (reference sequence). The V end lost 0 bases, the J end lost 5 bases, and 11 bases lay between the germline ends. This CDR3 comprises 15 residues. The CDR3 spells CASSQEGGAHQPQHF. The CDR3 bases are TGTGCCAGCAGCCAAGAAGGAGGGGCGCATCAGCCCCAGCATTTT.

This clonotype was observed a handful of times. The chain couples TRBV7-9 to TRBJ2-3; no clear D. Trimming removed 1 base from V and 0 bases from J, with 11 bases in between. Per germline, CDR1 SEHNR and CDR2 FQNEAQ (reference sequence). There are 16 residues in the CDR3. CDR3 sequence: CASSLVGGSSTDTQYF. CDR3 coding DNA: TGTGCCAGCAGCTTAGTGGGCGGATCAAGCACAGATACGCAGTATTTT.

The V call is TRBV20-1, the J call TRBJ1-4; 7 nucleotides align to TRBD1. V lost 6 bases, J lost 0 bases, and 13 bases stayed unmatched. CDR1 and CDR2 from the germline V gene are DFQATT and SNEGSKA (reference sequence). The CDR3 length is 17 residues. DNA for the CDR3: TGCAGTGCAATCTCTAGGACAGGCTTAACAACTAATGAAAAACTGTTTTTT. Residues: CSAISRTGLTTNEKLFF.

The rearrangement links TRBV19 to TRBJ1-1; the match to TRBD1 covers 8 bases. Per germline, CDR1 LNHDA and CDR2 SQIVND (reference sequence). This CDR3 has 16 residues. V lost 6 bases to trimming and J lost 4 bases; unmatched junction nucleotides: 13. The CDR3 region has the DNA TGTGCCAGTAGAGACCCGGGACAGGCCTTCGCCACTGAAGCTTTCTTT. This encodes CASRDPGQAFATEAFF.

The genes are TRBV12-3 or TRBV12-4 and TRBJ1-2, with 8 bases that match TRBD1. The CDR3 consists of 13 residues. V lost 8 bases and J lost 4; bases outside the gene matches: 6. Written as DNA, the CDR3 is TGTGCCAGCGCCACCGACAGGGGCTATGGCTACACCTTC. This encodes CASATDRGYGYTF.

A single count supports this clonotype. The chain has TRBV24-1 and TRBJ2-5; D not resolved. Per germline, CDR1 KGHDR and CDR2 SFDVKD. V was cut by 3 bases and J by 5 bases, with 12 bases left in between. This CDR3 is built from 14 residues. The DNA for the CDR3 is TGTGCCACCAGTGATCCAAGGACGACCGAGACCCAGTACTTC. Translation: CATSDPRTTETQYF.

This clonotype has just a few counts. The chain is built from TRBV7-8 and TRBJ1-3; D possibly corresponds to TRBD1 (5 bases). The germline V gene has CDR1 SGHVS and CDR2 FQNEAQ. The CDR3 extends over 16 amino acids. The V and J ends lost 1 base and 0 bases respectively, with 10 bases between them. The CDR3 sequence is CASSLVLDTSGNTIYF. CDR3 DNA sequence: TGTGCCAGCAGCTTAGTGCTGGACACCTCTGGAAACACCATATATTTT.